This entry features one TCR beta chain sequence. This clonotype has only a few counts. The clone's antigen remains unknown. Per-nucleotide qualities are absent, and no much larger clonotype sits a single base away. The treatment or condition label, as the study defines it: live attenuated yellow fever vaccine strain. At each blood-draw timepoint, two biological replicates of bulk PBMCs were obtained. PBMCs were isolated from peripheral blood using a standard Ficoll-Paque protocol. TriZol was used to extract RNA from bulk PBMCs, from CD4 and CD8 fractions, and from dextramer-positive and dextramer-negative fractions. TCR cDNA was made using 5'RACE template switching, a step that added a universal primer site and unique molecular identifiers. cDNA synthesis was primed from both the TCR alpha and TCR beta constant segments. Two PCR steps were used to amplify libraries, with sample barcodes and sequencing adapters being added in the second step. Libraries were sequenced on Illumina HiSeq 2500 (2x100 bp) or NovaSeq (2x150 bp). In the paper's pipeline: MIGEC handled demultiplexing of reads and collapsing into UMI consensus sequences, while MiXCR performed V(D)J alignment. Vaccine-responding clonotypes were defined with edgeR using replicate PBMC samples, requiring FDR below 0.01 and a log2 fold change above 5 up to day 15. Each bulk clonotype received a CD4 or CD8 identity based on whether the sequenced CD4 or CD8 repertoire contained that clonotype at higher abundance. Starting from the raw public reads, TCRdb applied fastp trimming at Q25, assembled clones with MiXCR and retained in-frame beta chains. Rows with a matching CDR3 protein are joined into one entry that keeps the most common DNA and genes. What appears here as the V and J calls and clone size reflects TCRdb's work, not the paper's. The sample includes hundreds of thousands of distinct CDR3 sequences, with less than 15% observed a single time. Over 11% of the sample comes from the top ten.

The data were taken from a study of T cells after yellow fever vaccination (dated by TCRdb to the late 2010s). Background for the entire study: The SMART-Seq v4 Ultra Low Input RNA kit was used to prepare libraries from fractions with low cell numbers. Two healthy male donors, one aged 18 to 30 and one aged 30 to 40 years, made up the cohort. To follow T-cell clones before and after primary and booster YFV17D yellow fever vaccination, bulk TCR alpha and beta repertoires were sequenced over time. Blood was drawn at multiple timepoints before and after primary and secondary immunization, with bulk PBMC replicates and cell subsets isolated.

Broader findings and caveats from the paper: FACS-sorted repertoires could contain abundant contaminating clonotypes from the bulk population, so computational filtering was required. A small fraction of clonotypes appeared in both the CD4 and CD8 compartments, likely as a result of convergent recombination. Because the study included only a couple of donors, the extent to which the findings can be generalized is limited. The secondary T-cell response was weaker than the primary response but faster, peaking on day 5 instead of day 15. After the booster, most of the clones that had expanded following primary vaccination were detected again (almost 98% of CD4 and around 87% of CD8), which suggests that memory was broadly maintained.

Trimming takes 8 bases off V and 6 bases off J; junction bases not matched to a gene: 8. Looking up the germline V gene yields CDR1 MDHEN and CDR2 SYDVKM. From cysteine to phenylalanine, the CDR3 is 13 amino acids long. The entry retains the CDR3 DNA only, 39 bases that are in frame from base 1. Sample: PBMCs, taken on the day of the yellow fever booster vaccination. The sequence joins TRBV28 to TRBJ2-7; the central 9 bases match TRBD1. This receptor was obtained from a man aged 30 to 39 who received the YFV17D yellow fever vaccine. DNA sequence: TGTGCCAGCCGCCGGGGACAGGGTTTCGAGCAGTACTTC. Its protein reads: CASRRGQGFEQYF.